This T cell receptor beta chain was observed in a study of T cell responses to AZD1222 COVID-19 vaccine. Findings and caveats of the study: Repertoire collection took place solely once the T cell response had peaked. As reported, nearly half of all spike-specific TCRs target variant regions that are unmutated.

Germline V gives CDR1 KGHDR, CDR2 SFDVKD. J was trimmed by 0 bases and V by 3 bases; bases with no gene match: 14. This CDR3 is built from 20 residues. This table comes from immunoSEQ multiplex PCR, and its TCRdb copy is limited to in-frame clones, with some not included. The table has about 150,000 clones, 90% to 95% seen once. On this clone itself: The target antigen is unknown.

The chain links TRBV24-1 to TRBJ2-2; the match to TRBD1 covers 8 bases. This specimen consisted of peripheral blood, obtained 28 days after the second AZD1222 dose. The clonotype was recovered from an adult who received the AZD1222 COVID-19 vaccine. The CDR3 protein is CATSDVGTGHSPSNTGELFF. The DNA for the CDR3 is TGTGCCACCAGTGATGTGGGGACAGGACACTCTCCCTCGAACACCGGGGAGCTGTTTTTT.